Each of the 10 T cell receptor beta chains below was sequenced from the same sample in a study of blood T cell repertoires in COVID-19. Generated by immunoSEQ multiplex PCR, the TCRdb table keeps only in-frame clones and is missing some. This table holds around 37,000 clones, over 80% found once. The sample was peripheral blood. The receptors were sampled from a man in his fifties with active COVID-19.

This chain links TRBV4-1 with TRBJ2-3; 8 nucleotides line up with TRBD2. Germline loops: CDR1 MGHRA, CDR2 YSYEKL. After removal of 0 bases from V and 1 base from J, the junction contained 3 bases not matched to a gene. The CDR3 runs 16 residues. The DNA for the CDR3 is TGCGCCAGCAGCCAAGATAGCGGGGTCGGCACAGATACGCAGTATTTT. Translation gives CASSQDSGVGTDTQYF.

The V and J genes are TRBV15 and TRBJ2-7, with TRBD1 as a possible D gene (6 bases). The CDR3 spans 14 residues. With 1 base removed from V and 2 bases from J, the gap between germline ends came to 9 bases. The germline V gene encodes CDR1 LNHNV and CDR2 YYDKDF (reference sequence). The DNA for the CDR3 is TGTGCCACCAGCAGAGCTACAGGGACCTACGAGCAGTACTTC. Protein: CATSRATGTYEQYF.

The chain couples TRBV9 to TRBJ2-2, with 13 positions matching TRBD2. CDR1 SGDLS and CDR2 YYNGEE come from the germline V gene. Trimming removed 4 bases from V and 2 bases from J; junction bases left unmatched: 8. The CDR3 consists of 18 residues. The CDR3 DNA reads TGTGCCAGCAGCCTGGGACTAGCGGGGCTCGGCAACACCGGGGAGCTGTTTTTT. It translates to CASSLGLAGLGNTGELFF.

The V and J genes are TRBV5-4 and TRBJ2-1; 9 bases agree with TRBD2. V lost 4 bases to trimming and J lost 4 bases; unmatched junction nucleotides: 6. CDR1 and CDR2 (germline): SGHNT, YYREEE (reference sequence). This CDR3 comprises 15 residues. The CDR3 loop is CASSRSGGVYNEQFF. The DNA for the CDR3 is TGTGCCAGCAGCCGTAGCGGGGGAGTTTACAATGAGCAGTTCTTC.

This clone was detected a few times. The rearrangement uses TRBV13 and TRBJ2-7; D gene uncertain. The CDR3 length is 12 residues. CDR1 and CDR2 (germline): PRHDT, FYEKMQ (reference sequence). V lost 0 bases and J lost 5, with 5 bases in between. In nucleotides, the CDR3 is TGTGCCAGCAGCTTAGGCTCAGACGAGCAGTACTTC. Protein sequence: CASSLGSDEQYF.

The chain couples TRBV9 to TRBJ1-2; D call uncertain. Germline values: CDR1 SGDLS, CDR2 YYNGEE. V was shortened by 4 bases and J by 8 bases, with 15 bases between the two germline ends. The CDR3 runs 13 residues. CDR3 nucleotide sequence: TGTGCCAGCAGCCCAGATGTGGTACGAGGCTACACCTTC. Protein: CASSPDVVRGYTF.

This rearrangement joins TRBV2 to TRBJ2-1; D is unclear. The CDR3 sequence is 12 residues long. Germline V gene lookup returns CDR1 SNHLY and CDR2 FYNNEI. Trimming cost V 6 bases and J 10 bases, with 13 bases left between them. The CDR3 sequence is CASSATVNEQFF. The DNA for the CDR3 is TGTGCCAGCAGCGCTACCGTTAACGAGCAGTTCTTC.

This clone is termed medium-sized. The chain has TRBV7-2 and TRBJ1-2, with D tentatively TRBD1 (6 bases). Germline V gives CDR1 SGHTA, CDR2 FQGNSA. This CDR3 contains 14 residues. Trimming stripped 6 bases from V and 5 bases from J, with 16 bases between. The CDR3 bases are TGTGCCAGCAGTCCGATCAGGGGCACGTATGGCTACACCTTC. Translation: CASSPIRGTYGYTF.

The chain links TRBV7-2 to TRBJ1-3, with TRBD1 identical over 7 bases. V dropped 1 base and J dropped 3; count of bases not matched to a gene: 3. This CDR3 has 15 residues. Germline CDR1 reads SGHTA; CDR2 reads FQGNSA. This CDR3 reads CASSLGSGGGNTIYF. In DNA form, the CDR3 reads TGTGCCAGCAGCTTAGGCTCAGGGGGTGGAAACACCATATATTTT.

This clone was seen more than once but under ten times. The chain recombines TRBV6-6 with TRBJ2-7; 9 bases fit TRBD1. CDR1 is MNHNY and CDR2 is SVGAGI in the germline V gene (reference sequence). Losses at the gene ends were 2 bases for V and 6 bases for J; bases not matched to a gene: 8. This CDR3 region has 15 residues. The CDR3 reads CASSYTGGASGEQYF. DNA of the CDR3: TGTGCCAGCAGTTACACAGGGGGCGCCTCGGGCGAGCAGTACTTC.